This T cell receptor (beta chain) was found in a study of T cells after yellow fever vaccination. This clonotype turned up a few times. Its antigen is as yet unknown. Germline values: CDR1 SGHRS, CDR2 YFSETQ. This CDR3 is 14 amino acids long. With 3 bases removed from V and 2 bases from J, the gap between germline ends came to 11 bases. MiXCR, run by TCRdb on the 5' RACE reads, gives a single entry per CDR3 protein. Here the sample spans hundreds of thousands of distinct CDR3 sequences, about 12% being singletons. Study findings and constraints: Abundant bulk-derived clonotypes could contaminate FACS-sorted repertoires.

The TCR originated in a young man who received the YFV17D yellow fever vaccine. The J gene is TRBJ2-5, the V gene TRBV5-1, with D possibly being TRBD1 (6 bases). This material consisted of PBMCs, taken on the day of the yellow fever booster vaccination. CDR3 protein: CASSWTVRQETQYF. CDR3 coding DNA: TGCGCCAGCAGCTGGACAGTCCGTCAAGAGACCCAGTACTTC.